A single sample gave rise to the 16 T cell receptor beta chains below, sequenced in a study of regulatory T cells in long-lasting Graves disease. According to the study, TCR beta libraries were built with iRepertoire HTBI primers and CDR3-region Arm-PCR. Each CDR3 protein gets one entry after TCRdb re-called the multiplex PCR reads with MiXCR. The repertoire includes some 250,000 distinct CDR3 sequences, about 18% of them detected once, and 11% to 15% sits in the top ten. Time point defined: newly diagnosed GD, antithyroid drugs for less than 3 months. Preparation of the TCR library used RNA extracted from PBMCs. These data also formed part of another study, on T cells in Graves' hyperthyroidism and ophthalmopathy.

The sample in question was peripheral blood mononuclear cells (PBMCs), obtained at new diagnosis, from a patient treated with antithyroid drugs. The receptors come from a woman aged 25 to 39 with Graves disease.

This clonotype was counted at least ten times. This rearrangement joins TRBV12-3 or TRBV12-4 to TRBJ2-7; tentative D call: TRBD2 (6 bases). This CDR3 has 12 amino acids. The germline V and J ends were trimmed by 7 bases and 9 bases, with 16 bases remaining between them. CDR3 bases: TGTGCCAGCACCGTGGGACTTCAGGGGCAGTACTTC. Its protein is CASTVGLQGQYF.

This clonotype was recorded at least ten times. J is TRBJ2-3 and V is TRBV20-1; tentatively, D is TRBD1 or TRBD2 (5 bases each). CDR3 length: 13 amino acids. V lost 6 bases and J 0 bases, leaving 10 bases between the germline ends. Looked up from germline, CDR1 is DFQATT and CDR2 is SNEGSKA (reference sequence). The chain's CDR3 is CSARDDSTDTQYF. CDR3 DNA sequence: TGCAGTGCCCGGGACGATAGCACAGATACGCAGTATTTT.

As concerns this clonotype: It is likely a read error: a sequence one base away is far more abundant. Lacking the conserved final phenylalanine or tryptophan, this CDR3 likely reflects a read error. The chain combines TRBV28 with TRBJ1-2; D might be TRBD1 (6 bases). The CDR3 totals 15 residues. Trimming shortened V by 6 bases and J by 4 bases, and 18 bases separated the two germline ends. In germline, CDR1 is MDHEN, CDR2 SYDVKM. The DNA of the CDR3 is TGTGCCAGCAGCGGCAGACAGGACAACGCCTATGGCTACACCCTC. Protein product: CASSGRQDNAYGYTL.

The chain recombines TRBV7-9 with TRBJ2-1; no reliable D call. Germline values: CDR1 SEHNR, CDR2 FQNEAQ (reference sequence). This CDR3 spans 16 amino acids. Trimming stripped 1 base from V and 5 bases from J, with 15 bases between. In DNA, the CDR3 is TGTGCCAGCAGCTTAGTATCTAGGAGCTTCGACAATGAGCAGTTCTTC. It translates to CASSLVSRSFDNEQFF.

This clonotype was found many times. The gene calls are TRBV9 and TRBJ2-1; D not resolved. Trimming removed 4 bases from V and 6 bases from J, with 8 bases in between. Per germline, CDR1 SGDLS and CDR2 YYNGEE. CDR3 length: 12 residues. For the CDR3, the DNA is TGTGCCAGCAGCCGGTTGGGCAATGAGCAGTTCTTC. Protein: CASSRLGNEQFF.

This clonotype was recorded at least ten times. This chain connects TRBV2 to TRBJ2-2, with D unresolved. The CDR3 runs 15 residues. V gave up 7 bases and J gave up 4 bases, with 16 bases separating them. Germline-derived CDR1 and CDR2 are SNHLY and FYNNEI. The CDR3 spells CASKLMARTTGELFF. For the CDR3, the DNA is TGTGCCAGCAAATTAATGGCCCGGACCACCGGGGAGCTGTTTTTT.

This clonotype was observed at least ten times. The genes are TRBV9 and TRBJ1-1; D might be TRBD1 (5 bases). Germline V CDR1 and CDR2: SGDLS, YYNGEE. Trimming stripped 3 bases from V and 4 bases from J, with 10 bases between. The CDR3 runs 13 residues. Written as DNA, the CDR3 is TGTGCCAGCAGCGAGGGGCGTAGCACTGAAGCTTTCTTT. Translation gives CASSEGRSTEAFF.

This clonotype was observed many times. This chain connects TRBV27 to TRBJ1-2, with D possibly matching TRBD1 (5 bases). Germline values: CDR1 MNHEY, CDR2 SMNVEV (reference sequence). Between the trimmed V and J ends, which lost 1 base and 4 bases, there was a span of 16 bases. This CDR3 is built from 16 residues. The DNA of the CDR3 is TGTGCCAGCAGTTTATATTGGGACCAGGGATTCTATGGCTACACCTTC. Protein: CASSLYWDQGFYGYTF.

This chain links TRBV6-1 with TRBJ2-1; 12 nucleotides align to TRBD2. The J segment lost 7 bases and the V segment lost 7 bases, leaving 17 bases of the junction unmatched. This CDR3 has 18 amino acids. Germline-derived CDR1 and CDR2 are MNHNS and SASEGT. Here the CDR3 reads CASKKGWLAGGYGNEQFF. CDR3 nucleotides: TGTGCCAGCAAAAAGGGGTGGCTAGCGGGGGGGTATGGAAATGAGCAGTTCTTC.

This clonotype has a count of ten or more. This chain uses TRBV7-2 with TRBJ2-7; TRBD1 agrees at 7 bases. The CDR3 has 15 residues. V was pared by 4 bases and J by 2 bases, with 8 bases of the junction left unmatched. Per germline, CDR1 SGHTA and CDR2 FQGNSA. This chain's CDR3 is CASSYTGTDTYEQYF. The DNA of the CDR3 is TGTGCCAGCAGCTACACCGGGACAGATACCTACGAGCAGTACTTC.

This clonotype was seen a handful of times. With a much larger clone just one base away, this may be a read error. Given the absence of the conserved phenylalanine or tryptophan at the CDR3 end, a read error is likely. The rearrangement uses TRBV20-1 and TRBJ2-7, with 9 positions matching TRBD2. The CDR3 is made up of 14 amino acids. Per germline, CDR1 DFQATT and CDR2 SNEGSKA (reference sequence). The ends lost 0 bases at V and 4 bases at J; junction bases unmatched: 4. In DNA form, the CDR3 reads TGCAGTGCTAGAGAAATAGCGGGGGAATACGAGCAGTACCTC. It translates to CSAREIAGEYEQYL.

This clonotype has at least ten counts. V usage is TRBV14 and J usage is TRBJ1-1, with 7 bases fitting TRBD1. CDR3 size: 15 residues. The V gene end was trimmed by 0 bases and the J gene end by 6 bases; junction bases not matched to a gene: 7. The V gene's germline CDR1 is SGHDN and CDR2 FVKESK. The CDR3 sequence is CASSQEKRGPAEAFF. CDR3 nucleotides: TGTGCCAGCAGCCAAGAGAAAAGGGGGCCTGCTGAAGCTTTCTTT.

For this clonotype: A far bigger clonotype differs at one base, so this is likely a read error. The CDR3 is CASSQDPGEQYF. The CDR3, as DNA: TGTGCCAGCAGCCAAGACCCGGGTGAGCAGTACTTC. J is TRBJ2-7 and V is TRBV4-2; D not resolved. Looked up from germline, CDR1 is LGHNA and CDR2 is YNFKEQ. The ends were cut back, 0 bases at V and 7 bases at J, with 7 bases in the middle. This CDR3 spans 12 amino acids.

The chain is built from TRBV12-3 or TRBV12-4 and TRBJ1-2, with D perhaps matching TRBD1 (6 bases). Trimming removed 6 bases at V and 1 base at J, with 21 bases between. CDR3 length: 17 residues. This CDR3 is CASSLRGGQDHNYGYTF. DNA of the CDR3: TGTGCCAGCAGCCTAAGGGGGGGACAAGACCATAACTATGGCTACACCTTC.

About this clonotype itself: A much larger clone lies one base from this, so it may be a read error. The V and J genes are TRBV5-6 and TRBJ2-1, with D perhaps being TRBD1 or TRBD2 (5 bases each). Germline V CDR1 and CDR2: SGHDT, YYEEEE. This CDR3 comprises 13 residues. The CDR3 reads CASTPGRYNKQFF. CDR3 nucleotide sequence: TGTGCCAGCACCCCGGGACGGTACAATAAGCAGTTCTTC. Full variable domain (remainder filled in from reference TRBV5-6 and TRBJ2-1): DAGVTQSPTHLIKTRGQQVTLRCSPKSGHDTVSWYQQALGQGPQFIFQYYEEEERQRGNFPDRFSGHQFPNYSSELNVNALLLGDSALYLCASTPGRYNKQFFGPGTRLTVL.

This clonotype came up a few times. The chain carries TRBV10-3 and TRBJ1-2; D possibly corresponds to TRBD1 (6 bases). Germline assignment: CDR1 ENHRY and CDR2 SYGVKD. V was pared by 6 bases and J by 3 bases, with 20 bases between. This CDR3 contains 16 residues. CDR3 sequence reads: CAIRGDKAFEDYGYTF. The CDR3 bases are TGTGCCATCAGGGGGGACAAGGCTTTTGAAGACTATGGCTACACCTTC.